The source of this TCR beta chain is a study of tumor and adjacent non-tumor tissue in lung cancer. For the study at large: Aged roughly 31 to 80 years, patients included roughly ten men and roughly 5 women with stage I to III disease. Around 4 million productive TCRbeta reads were obtained per sample on average. Overall study results and limits: Tumor tissue had significantly higher TCR diversity than normal lung.

This sample's RNA came from whole unsorted tissue. The CDR3 length is 14 residues. CDR1 and CDR2 (germline): SGHAT, FQDESV (reference sequence). J was trimmed by 11 bases and V by 5 bases; bases with no gene match: 9. Three rounds of nested PCR, following a modified ARM-PCR protocol, produced the TCRbeta library. MiXCR, run by TCRdb on the multiplex PCR reads, gives a single entry per CDR3 protein. The table lists under 150,000 distinct CDR3 sequences, approximately 66% of them singletons, with 15% to 20% in the top ten. This clonotype was seen repeatedly, ten times or more. Its specificity is unknown.

J is TRBJ1-6 and V is TRBV11-1, with TRBD1 matching 7 bases. The sample consisted of lung tumor tissue. The sequence derives from a man aged 55 to 70 with small cell lung cancer. CDR3 sequence: CASSQEDQGAPLHF. The DNA of the CDR3 is TGTGCCAGCAGCCAAGAGGACCAGGGGGCACCCCTCCACTTT.